The 24 T cell receptor beta chains given below trace back to one sample, sequenced in a study of shared clonotypes between healthy human individuals (dated by TCRdb to 2018 to 2021). The library was obtained by the immunoSEQ multiplex PCR assay. TCRdb took over this immuneACCESS table, retaining in-frame rearrangements with V and J assigned. Such tables are incomplete; in checked studies, under half of the missing clones stem from an unresolved V gene, and the remainder is unexplained. Across this sample there are roughly 2.4 million clones, with under 97% seen only once. The top ten hold less than 0.15% of the sample. Sequencing was carried out using naive CD4+ T cells sorted from blood. Explained via the paper, the cell subset or site label denotes: CD45RA+ positively selected. The source of these receptors is a man aged 18 to 29 in good health.

The chain combines TRBV28 with TRBJ2-3, with TRBD2 identical over 14 bases. The CDR3 consists of 18 residues. After removal of 8 bases from V and 5 bases from J, the junction contained 15 bases not matched to a gene. Germline V CDR1 and CDR2: MDHEN, SYDVKM. The CDR3 region has the DNA TGTGCCAGCGAAAGACTTACGACTAGCGGGGGGGTAAAAGATACGCAGTATTTT. Its translation is CASERLTTSGGVKDTQYF. Looking up the rest from reference TRBV28 and TRBJ2-3 gives the full variable domain: DVKVTQSSRYLVKRTGEKVFLECVQDMDHENMFWYRQDPGLGLRLIYFSYDVKMKEKGDIPEGYSVSREKKERFSLILESASTNQTSMYLCASERLTTSGGVKDTQYFGPGTRLTVL.

The chain has TRBV2 and TRBJ2-2; the match to TRBD1 covers 7 bases. V was pared by 8 bases and J by 7 bases, with 10 bases of the junction left unmatched. Germline V lookup: CDR1 SNHLY, CDR2 FYNNEI. The CDR3 is 14 residues long. CDR3 in amino acids: CASDAQGWSGELFF. The CDR3 DNA follows: TGTGCCAGCGACGCACAGGGGTGGAGCGGGGAGCTGTTTTTT.

This clone was counted once. The CDR3 spells CASDGRKKEAYEQYF. CDR3 sequence (DNA): TGCGCCAGCGACGGCAGAAAGAAAGAAGCCTACGAGCAGTACTTC. The chain combines TRBV5-1 with TRBJ2-7; D unclear. The CDR3 runs to 15 residues. Germline V gene sequence: CDR1 SGHRS, CDR2 YFSETQ. V lost 7 bases, J lost 2 bases, and 19 bases lay in between.

The chain couples TRBV11-2 to TRBJ2-7; D call uncertain. Germline V gene sequence: CDR1 SGHAT, CDR2 FQNNGV. The V gene lost 3 bases and the J gene lost 4 bases, with 4 bases spanning the gap. The CDR3 has 11 amino acids. CDR3: CASSFRYEQYF. The DNA of the CDR3 is TGTGCCAGCAGCTTCAGGTACGAGCAGTACTTC.

This rearrangement joins TRBV30 to TRBJ2-1, with D possibly being TRBD1 or TRBD2 (6 bases each). Germline V CDR1 and CDR2: GTSNPN, SVGIG (reference sequence). CDR3 size: 15 residues. Trimming removed 0 bases from V and 7 bases from J, with 16 bases in between. CDR3 region: CAWSVLRGPINEQFF. CDR3 coding DNA: TGTGCCTGGAGTGTACTCCGGGGGCCCATAAATGAGCAGTTCTTC.

The rearrangement joins TRBV30 to TRBJ2-6; D might be TRBD1 or TRBD2, each matching 7 bases. Trimming shortened V by 3 bases and J by 0 bases, and 15 bases separated the two germline ends. The germline gives CDR1 GTSNPN, CDR2 SVGIG (reference sequence). This CDR3 is built from 17 residues. DNA of the CDR3: TGTGCCTGGAGGCGGGGGACAGCTCGCTCTGGGGCCAACGTCCTGACTTTC. The encoded protein is CAWRRGTARSGANVLTF.

The chain carries TRBV4-1 and TRBJ2-7; 10 bases map to TRBD2. J gave up 2 bases and V 1 base, and 5 bases lay outside the gene matches. This CDR3 spans 16 amino acids. From germline, CDR1 is MGHRA and CDR2 YSYEKL. CDR3 sequence (DNA): TGCGCCAGCAGCCAAGGGGTAGCGGGGGGCACCTACGAGCAGTACTTC. As protein: CASSQGVAGGTYEQYF.

The chain recombines TRBV5-1 with TRBJ2-2; 9 nucleotides line up with TRBD1. Germline V gives CDR1 SGHRS, CDR2 YFSETQ. Trimming cost V 4 bases and J 5 bases; bases outside gene matches: 21. The CDR3 runs 20 residues. CDR3 nucleotide sequence: TGCGCCAGCAGCCCACAAACCGGGACAGGGAATTTAGTATATACCGGGGAGCTGTTTTTT. As protein: CASSPQTGTGNLVYTGELFF. The variable domain in full, completed from reference TRBV5-1 and TRBJ2-2, reads KAGVTQTPRYLIKTRGQQVTLSCSPISGHRSVSWYQQTPGQGLQFLFEYFSETQRNKGNFPGRFSGRQFSNSRSEMNVSTLELGDSALYLCASSPQTGTGNLVYTGELFFGEGSRLTVL.

The V gene is TRBV19, the J gene TRBJ2-2, with D tentatively TRBD2 (6 bases). The CDR3 consists of 14 residues. The V gene's germline CDR1 is LNHDA and CDR2 SQIVND (reference sequence). V was trimmed by 8 bases and J by 0 bases, leaving 10 bases between them. The CDR3 DNA follows: TGTGCCAGTTCCGGGGGTGCGAACACCGGGGAGCTGTTTTTT. Its protein is CASSGGANTGELFF.

The V and J genes are TRBV27 and TRBJ2-7; the match to TRBD1 covers 10 bases. V lost 6 bases, J lost 2 bases, and 7 bases stayed unmatched. CDR3 length: 15 amino acids. The germline V gene encodes CDR1 MNHEY and CDR2 SMNVEV (reference sequence). The CDR3 reads CASSHMGQGTYEQYF. The CDR3 bases are TGTGCCAGCAGCCACATGGGACAGGGGACCTACGAGCAGTACTTC.

The chain is built from TRBV18 and TRBJ2-7; D possibly matches TRBD1 or TRBD2 (5 bases each). The CDR3 contains 15 residues. The V end was cut by 3 bases, the J end by 0 bases, with 12 bases between. Germline V lookup: CDR1 KGHSH, CDR2 LQKENI. CDR3 in amino acids: CASSPGAVSSYEQYF. CDR3 in DNA: TGTGCCAGCTCACCCGGGGCCGTGAGCTCCTACGAGCAGTACTTC.

This chain uses TRBV5-4 with TRBJ2-3; TRBD2 matches at 15 bases. V lost 0 bases to trimming and J lost 0 bases; unmatched junction nucleotides: 8. There are 20 residues in the CDR3. CDR1 SGHNT and CDR2 YYREEE come from the germline V gene (reference sequence). The chain's CDR3 is CASSLVWGLAGGVSTDTQYF. CDR3 sequence (DNA): TGTGCCAGCAGCTTGGTTTGGGGACTAGCGGGGGGTGTGAGCACAGATACGCAGTATTTT.

V usage is TRBV2 and J usage is TRBJ1-4; TRBD1 aligns across 7 bases. The CDR3 is 15 amino acids. Trimming cost V 7 bases and J 8 bases; bases outside gene matches: 13. Germline values: CDR1 SNHLY, CDR2 FYNNEI. The CDR3 spells CASTLRTGLKEKLFF. The CDR3 region has the DNA TGTGCCAGCACCCTGAGGACAGGTTTGAAAGAAAAACTGTTTTTT.

The CDR3 bases are TGTGCCTGGAGTTTGGTACTAGCGGGCCCCGCCTCCCATGAGCAGTTCTTC. Translating it yields CAWSLVLAGPASHEQFF. The chain joins TRBV30 to TRBJ2-1; 9 nucleotides agree with TRBD2. Unmatched junction bases numbered 16, after V lost 2 bases and J lost 8 bases. Per the germline V gene, CDR1 is GTSNPN and CDR2 is SVGIG (reference sequence). There are 17 residues in the CDR3.

V and J are TRBV30 and TRBJ1-6; no clear D gene. The CDR3 contains 11 residues. Trimming shortened V by 6 bases and J by 10 bases, and 10 bases separated the two germline ends. Germline V lookup: CDR1 GTSNPN, CDR2 SVGIG (reference sequence). For the CDR3, the DNA is TGTGCCTGTCGGATTGGCTCACCCCTCCACTTT. This translates into CACRIGSPLHF.

CDR3 amino acids: CASALRDRSSYEQYF. As DNA, the CDR3 is TGTGCTAGTGCTCTCCGGGACAGGAGCTCCTACGAGCAGTACTTC. This sequence joins TRBV12-5 and TRBJ2-7, with 8 bases lining up with TRBD1. This CDR3 spans 15 amino acids. Germline CDR1 and CDR2: LGHNT and FRNRAP. Trimming at V came to 7 bases and at J to 0 bases, leaving 8 bases not matched to a gene.

This clone was counted a single time. The J gene is TRBJ2-1, the V gene TRBV30; D is uncertain. Looked up from germline, CDR1 is GTSNPN and CDR2 is SVGIG (reference sequence). The CDR3 sequence is 12 residues long. Trimming pared 2 bases from V and 4 bases from J, leaving 6 bases between. The DNA of the CDR3 is TGTGCCTGGAGTTCCTCGTACAATGAGCAGTTCTTC. Protein product: CAWSSSYNEQFF.

This sequence joins TRBV30 and TRBJ2-2, with D hard to call. V lost 3 bases and J 6 bases, leaving 11 bases between the germline ends. Germline V gives CDR1 GTSNPN, CDR2 SVGIG (reference sequence). The CDR3 has 13 residues. CDR3 coding DNA: TGTGCCTGGAGCCTGGGGTCTGCCGGGGAGCTGTTTTTT. It encodes CAWSLGSAGELFF.

The V and J genes are TRBV11-2 and TRBJ1-1; 8 bases are shared with TRBD1. Germline assignment: CDR1 SGHAT and CDR2 FQNNGV. J lost 7 bases, V lost 4 bases, and 8 bases had no gene match. The CDR3 is 14 residues long. The CDR3 sequence is CASSSSGGLVEAFF. The CDR3 DNA is TGTGCCAGCAGCTCATCAGGGGGCTTGGTTGAAGCTTTCTTT.

As regards this clone: One end of the junction is discordant with germline, which a read error may explain. The chain couples TRBV7-9 to TRBJ2-3; D ambiguous. The CDR3 is made up of 13 amino acids. CDR1 and CDR2 from the germline V gene are SEHNR and FQNEAQ (reference sequence). CDR3 amino acids: CASSQSPSDAQEF. The CDR3 nucleotides are TGTGCCAGCAGCCAATCCCCCAGTGACGCTCAAGAATTT. The entire variable domain, with the rest obtained from reference TRBV7-9 and TRBJ2-3, is as follows: DTGVSQNPRHKITKRGQNVTFRCDPISEHNRLYWYRQTLGQGPEFLTYFQNEAQLEKSRLLSDRFSAERPKGSFSTLEIQRTEQGDSAMYLCASSQSPSDAQEFGPGTRLTVL.

The gene calls are TRBV7-2 and TRBJ2-3; D is unclear. Germline CDR1 SGHTA, CDR2 FQGNSA. The CDR3 runs to 16 residues. Trimming pared 6 bases from V and 0 bases from J, leaving 16 bases between. The CDR3 nucleotides are TGTGCCAGCAGTTTCGACCGCCTTGGGAGCACAGATACGCAGTATTTT. This sequence encodes CASSFDRLGSTDTQYF.

The V call is TRBV30, the J call TRBJ2-1; D unresolved. This CDR3 has 13 amino acids. The ends were cut back, 8 bases at V and 5 bases at J, with 16 bases in the middle. Germline CDR1 is GTSNPN and CDR2 is SVGIG (reference sequence). The CDR3 sequence: CAGAVRQNNEQFF. In DNA, the CDR3 is TGTGCCGGTGCTGTGAGACAAAACAATGAGCAGTTCTTC.

Comment on this clone: Other DNA sequences of this sample code for an identical CDR3. The chain joins TRBV6-5 to TRBJ2-3; possible D gene TRBD2, 6 bases. The V gene's germline CDR1 is MNHEY and CDR2 SVGAGI. V shed 6 bases and J shed 2 bases, with 6 bases lying between them. The CDR3 covers 12 residues. CDR3 protein: CASRGLTDTQYF. CDR3 nucleotides: TGTGCCAGCAGGGGACTCACAGATACGCAGTATTTT.

The chain joins TRBV11-2 to TRBJ1-4, with unresolved D. The V end was cut by 1 base, the J end by 0 bases, with 12 bases between. The CDR3 is 17 residues long. Germline CDR1 is SGHAT and CDR2 is FQNNGV. The CDR3 coding sequence is TGTGCCAGCAGCTTAGGGCCGCGTGGGCCAACTAATGAAAAACTGTTTTTT. This encodes CASSLGPRGPTNEKLFF.